The source of this T cell receptor (beta chain) is a study of T cell repertoires in cytomegalovirus infection. About the study: Public TCR beta signatures indicated both CMV infection and matching HLA type.

General observations from the study: In two of eight donors, the top clonotype was HLA-C-restricted CMV-specific.

TCRdb re-called the reads with MiXCR, one entry per CDR3 protein. In the table there are some 450,000 distinct CDR3 sequences, 31% of which are singletons. In this sample, this clonotype turned up a few times. Antigen specificity is unknown. V trimming: 5 bases; J trimming: 2 bases; junction bases outside the gene matches: 8. The CDR3 totals 15 residues. In germline, CDR1 is SQVTM, CDR2 ANQGSEA. This rearrangement joins TRBV29-1 to TRBJ2-5, with 10 bases fitting TRBD2. This clonotype originated in a human donor in good health (CMV status not recorded). Some clones in this sample may be carry-over from other donors' samples. Material: PBMCs. The CDR3 DNA sequence: TGCAGCGTTCTTATCCTAGCGGGGGCACAAGAGACCCAGTACTTC. This codes for CSVLILAGAQETQYF.